This TCR beta chain emerged from a study of blood T cell repertoires in COVID-19. At the level of the study: Sample material is recorded as cDNA or gDNA derived from T cells, B-cell-depleted T cells, or PBMCs.

CDR1 and CDR2 from the germline V gene are LNHDA and SQIVND (reference sequence). This CDR3 spans 17 amino acids. TCRdb's copy holds only in-frame clones and misses some; the assay was immunoSEQ multiplex PCR. Here the sample spans roughly 200,000 clones, over 85% being singletons. Input material: PBMCs or T cells enriched from blood (not recorded which). This sequence joins TRBV19 and TRBJ2-4; the D gene is possibly TRBD2 (7 bases). The receptor was isolated from a woman under 40 with acute COVID-19. CDR3 in DNA: TGTGCGACTGGCCCCCCGCGTAGGGGGGGAGCCAAAAACATTCAGTACTTC. This codes for CATGPPRRGGAKNIQYF.